Reported below is one TCR beta chain. Its antigen has not been determined. The input lacks base qualities; no much larger clone sits a single base away. This entry belongs to a study of beta chain features in type 1 diabetes listed by TCRdb under 2018. The study in broad terms: Mean age, gender distribution, total cell number and subset yield did not differ between patients and healthy donors. Across all samples, approximately 98,000,000 sorted cells were examined, and cell number per subset correlated strongly with RNA yield. The study compared the TCRB repertoires of sorted circulating CD4+ T cell subsets in recently diagnosed type 1 diabetes patients with those in matched healthy donors. Regulatory and stem cell-like memory subsets were isolated from only 8 patients and roughly eight healthy donors, whereas naive and central memory subsets came from all 28 donors. Results and caveats for the whole study, not just this receptor: In all four CD4+ subsets, TCRB CDR3 length was moderately but significantly shorter in type 1 diabetes patients. PCR might favor shorter templates, but patient and control samples were amplified and corrected together, so any skew would affect both groups equally. At VDJ recombination sites, type 1 diabetes patients had fewer insertions and more deleted nucleotides, which implies abnormalities in thymic rearrangement. Naive, central memory and regulatory TCRB repertoires appeared more similar among patients than among healthy donors. Sequencing cDNA rather than genomic DNA could over-represent highly expressing activated cells, although activation and CD3 levels did not differ between groups. HLA sub-analyses involved small numbers of individuals, so any influence of HLA type on TCRB rearrangement remained unresolved.

From the cysteine up to the phenylalanine, the CDR3 has a length of 15 residues. Kept here is only the CDR3 DNA, which spans 45 bases and is read in frame from base 1. Reading the germline V gene (reference sequence) gives CDR1 SEHNR and CDR2 FQNEAQ. V is cut by 2 bases and J by 6 bases, and the space between the germline ends is 16 bases. The entire isolated RNA was reverse transcribed using the High Capacity cDNA Reverse Transcription Kit, and thus expressed TCRB transcripts were sequenced. Stem cell-like memory T cell samples underwent survey-depth immunoSEQ sequencing, averaging roughly 1 million total reads per sample. Sorted cells were lysed in RLT buffer and RNA was extracted with DNase-treated RNeasy Micro or Mini kits, depending on cell number. Each cell subset was processed separately to prevent cross-contamination, with patient and healthy donor samples processed together. TCRB sequences were amplified from cDNA with the immunoSEQ multiplex PCR, producing 87-bp fragments spanning the CDR3 region. The amplicons were sequenced using the Illumina HiSeq platform. In the source study's methods: PCR bias was corrected computationally using synthetic template baselines, and reads within Hamming distance 2 were collapsed, with unmergeable singletons discarded. By aligning reads against IMGT, V, D and J genes, CDR3 length, and insertions or deletions at six rearrangement sites were assigned. Clonotype counts were normalized to sorted cell number within each subset before computing true diversity and Gini coefficients with the tcR R package. Repertoire sharing was quantified using the overlap coefficient calculated on TCRB nucleotide sequences. TCRdb limited this immuneACCESS table to in-frame rearrangements with V and J called. A share of clones is missing; checked studies link under half to unresolved V genes, and the rest is unexplained. For V, J and clone size, that table is used; D and trimming come from the DNA. This sample is represented by approximately 24,000 clones; roughly 53% of them were singletons. 0.3% of the sample goes to the ten largest clones.

Each donor gave one peripheral blood draw, around 0.12 L on average, collected into heparinised tubes. Using a panel that included CD45RO, CCR7, CD25, CD127, CD95 and CD27, naive, central memory, regulatory and stem cell-like memory CD4+ T cells were sorted on a BD FACSAria II. Purity was above 95% for every sorted population. PBMCs were separated immediately by Lymphoprep density gradient centrifugation and were stained directly, without being cultured. So that batch effects would be minimized, each experiment stained and sorted samples in pairs, pairing one healthy donor with one patient. The receptor chain draws on TRBV7-9 and TRBJ1-2; no confident D gene assignment can be made. Sequenced material: stem cell memory CD4+ T cells from blood. What this sample's cell subset or site label stands for: stem cell-like memory CD4+ T cells. The TCR comes from a young man with type 1 diabetes. CDR3 sequence: CASSLSGSILNGYTF. The DNA sequence is TGTGCCAGCAGCTTATCAGGCAGCATATTAAATGGCTACACCTTC.